The TCR beta chain described here comes from a study of lymphopenia after photon versus proton radiotherapy. Study results and limitations: A bigger post-nadir fall in TCR diversity correlated inversely with survival time in deceased patients.

There are 19 residues in the CDR3. Germline V gene sequence: CDR1 SGHRS, CDR2 YFSETQ. V was clipped by 3 bases and J by 7 bases; unmatched bases: 21. Regarding this clone: Its antigen is unidentified.

The table came from immunoSEQ multiplex PCR; TCRdb's copy has only in-frame clones and leaves some out. The sample has approximately 150,000 clones, about nine tenths seen once. This TCR was recovered from a man between 50 and 59 years old with gastric cancer. The specimen was peripheral blood, collected from a patient treated with photon-based radiotherapy. This chain joins TRBV5-1 and TRBJ2-2; TRBD1 matches 7 bases. The CDR3 region has the DNA TGCGCCAGCAGCTGGCCGACAGGGAAATGGATGTTAGAGGACGGGGAGCTGTTTTTT. Translated, it gives CASSWPTGKWMLEDGELFF. The full variable domain, rest sourced from reference TRBV5-1 and TRBJ2-2, is KAGVTQTPRYLIKTRGQQVTLSCSPISGHRSVSWYQQTPGQGLQFLFEYFSETQRNKGNFPGRFSGRQFSNSRSEMNVSTLELGDSALYLCASSWPTGKWMLEDGELFFGEGSRLTVL.